These T cell receptor beta chains were read from a single sample in a study of human T cells and chemical hapten exposure. In TCRdb, the RACE reads were re-called with MiXCR into one record per CDR3 protein. The sample contains roughly 72,000 distinct CDR3 sequences, around a tenth of which appear only once. This specimen was whole blood, taken in connection with sensitization to the hapten diphenylcyclopropenone (DPC). The receptors were gathered from a woman between 50 and 59 years old with alopecia areata. Some clones in this sample may be carry-over from other donors' samples. CDR3s leave out the opening cysteine and the closing phenylalanine or tryptophan. Each record gives: CDR3 protein, CDR3 length, clone size, V gene. Clone size is not always given. Where it is, it says once, few, many or a class for expanded clones.

cdr3_aa: ASSLGLRGRNGELF
cdr3_length: 14
clone_size: few
v_call: TRBV5-4

cdr3_aa: ASTPRGSRAFTDTQY
cdr3_length: 15
clone_size: many
v_call: TRBV11-1

cdr3_aa: ASSLGTGGRSPLH
cdr3_length: 13
clone_size: few
v_call: TRBV14

cdr3_aa: ASSLAPVKISYEQY
cdr3_length: 14
clone_size: few
v_call: TRBV7-2

cdr3_aa: ASSSPNDRGGGAF
cdr3_length: 13
clone_size: few
v_call: TRBV12-3/TRBV12-4

cdr3_aa: ASSIAGLAANTGELF
cdr3_length: 15
clone_size: few
v_call: TRBV19

cdr3_aa: ASSSPTGRVPYEQY
cdr3_length: 14
clone_size: -
v_call: TRBV28

cdr3_aa: ASSLVSGGRSYEQY
cdr3_length: 14
clone_size: -
v_call: TRBV5-1

cdr3_aa: ASRPAGTGEGEQY
cdr3_length: 13
clone_size: many
v_call: TRBV19

cdr3_aa: SAAGQGGNQPQH
cdr3_length: 12
clone_size: -
v_call: TRBV20-1

cdr3_aa: ASSIGSSGRVNEQF
cdr3_length: 14
clone_size: -
v_call: TRBV21-1

cdr3_aa: ASSLDPRAGGPNEQY
cdr3_length: 15
clone_size: -
v_call: TRBV5-1

cdr3_aa: SVELRESGANVLT
cdr3_length: 13
clone_size: few
v_call: TRBV29-1

cdr3_aa: ASSEARANEQY
cdr3_length: 11
clone_size: -
v_call: TRBV10-1

cdr3_aa: ASSYGANEKLF
cdr3_length: 11
clone_size: few
v_call: TRBV6-5

cdr3_aa: ASSPGQGNEKLF
cdr3_length: 12
clone_size: many
v_call: TRBV19

cdr3_aa: ASSWGVVAGELF
cdr3_length: 12
clone_size: many
v_call: TRBV6-1

cdr3_aa: ASSPKDGRAKDEQF
cdr3_length: 14
clone_size: -
v_call: TRBV18

cdr3_aa: SARPLAGVEQY
cdr3_length: 11
clone_size: few
v_call: TRBV20-1

cdr3_aa: GGGASTDTQY
cdr3_length: 10
clone_size: -
v_call: TRBV29-1

cdr3_aa: ASSFTGYESPLH
cdr3_length: 12
clone_size: many
v_call: TRBV12-3/TRBV12-4

cdr3_aa: ASSTEGSGAYEQY
cdr3_length: 13
clone_size: many
v_call: TRBV5-1

cdr3_aa: SARSGPEVQF
cdr3_length: 10
clone_size: few
v_call: TRBV20-1

cdr3_aa: ASSLYGSNQPQH
cdr3_length: 12
clone_size: few
v_call: TRBV7-2

cdr3_aa: ASSRGREIQPQH
cdr3_length: 12
clone_size: few
v_call: TRBV19

cdr3_aa: ASGGLAEYEQY
cdr3_length: 11
clone_size: many
v_call: TRBV10-2

cdr3_aa: ASSERRAGGPSSYNEQF
cdr3_length: 17
clone_size: -
v_call: TRBV25-1

cdr3_aa: ASSLWNSGSGGQF
cdr3_length: 13
clone_size: few
v_call: TRBV12-3/TRBV12-4

cdr3_aa: SASGGDDTQY
cdr3_length: 10
clone_size: -
v_call: TRBV20-1

cdr3_aa: ASSLEAIYGYT
cdr3_length: 11
clone_size: -
v_call: TRBV5-1

cdr3_aa: SAHNAVTEYYGYT
cdr3_length: 13
clone_size: -
v_call: TRBV20-1

cdr3_aa: SVSRGQNTEAF
cdr3_length: 11
clone_size: -
v_call: TRBV20-1

cdr3_aa: ASSSKEIAGFANTGELF
cdr3_length: 17
clone_size: few
v_call: TRBV9

cdr3_aa: ASHHPNRAPYEQY
cdr3_length: 13
clone_size: -
v_call: TRBV6-2/TRBV6-3

cdr3_aa: ATGPRPDTQY
cdr3_length: 10
clone_size: few
v_call: TRBV5-1

cdr3_aa: ASSYSTGQGYEQY
cdr3_length: 13
clone_size: -
v_call: TRBV6-6

cdr3_aa: ASTLTGGLTEAF
cdr3_length: 12
clone_size: many
v_call: TRBV6-2/TRBV6-3

cdr3_aa: ASSEPEGRRESYNEQF
cdr3_length: 16
clone_size: many
v_call: TRBV10-2

cdr3_aa: SAREFSYEQY
cdr3_length: 10
clone_size: few
v_call: TRBV20-1

cdr3_aa: ASSQANPGRTGELF
cdr3_length: 14
clone_size: few
v_call: TRBV3-1

cdr3_aa: ASNDLTTTNEKLF
cdr3_length: 13
clone_size: -
v_call: TRBV19

cdr3_aa: SVPTGTDTQY
cdr3_length: 10
clone_size: -
v_call: TRBV29-1